The 13 T cell receptor beta chains given below trace back to one sample, sequenced in a study of blood T cell repertoires in COVID-19. Some clones are missing from TCRdb's copy, which holds only in-frame ones; the method was immunoSEQ multiplex PCR. The table records about 120,000 clones, 79% of them present only once. Sequenced input: peripheral blood. These receptor sequences come from a woman older than 75 with acute or convalescent COVID-19.

This chain connects TRBV24-1 to TRBJ2-3, with D perhaps TRBD2 (6 bases). Trimming cost V 2 bases and J 6 bases, with 14 bases left between them. CDR3 length: 15 residues. In germline, CDR1 is KGHDR, CDR2 SFDVKD. CDR3 DNA sequence: TGTGCCACCAGTGATTGGCCATTGCGGGGTGATACGCAGTATTTT. Translation: CATSDWPLRGDTQYF.

The V gene is TRBV5-1, the J gene TRBJ2-7; 8 nucleotides align to TRBD1. After removal of 4 bases from V and 4 bases from J, the junction contained 7 bases not matched to a gene. The CDR3 loop spans 14 amino acids. Per germline, CDR1 SGHRS and CDR2 YFSETQ. The CDR3 nucleotides are TGCGCCAGCAGCCAACAGGGGGTACGGTACGAGCAGTACTTC. This translates into CASSQQGVRYEQYF.

This clone was recorded a few times. The genes are TRBV6-5 and TRBJ2-7; 7 positions match TRBD1. The junction had 8 bases not matched to a gene; V was cut back by 6 bases and J by 6 bases. The CDR3 covers 13 residues. Germline assignment: CDR1 MNHEY and CDR2 SVGAGI. The CDR3 loop is CASSYRGQGEQYF. DNA of the CDR3: TGTGCCAGCAGCTACAGGGGTCAGGGCGAGCAGTACTTC.

This chain's CDR3 is CASSSMASGGNNEQFF. The CDR3 nucleotides are TGCGCCAGCAGCTCCATGGCTAGCGGGGGGAACAATGAGCAGTTCTTC. The chain couples TRBV5-1 to TRBJ2-1; 11 bases agree with TRBD2. V shed 3 bases and J 5 bases; nucleotides not matched to a gene: 7. CDR1 and CDR2 from the germline V gene are SGHRS and YFSETQ. The CDR3 extends over 16 amino acids.

This clone occurred a few times. This same CDR3 is encoded by further DNA sequences in the sample. In DNA, the CDR3 is TGTGCCAGCAGATCGACAGGGGGCCGTGAAAAACTGTTTTTT. Translating it yields CASRSTGGREKLFF. This chain links TRBV6-6 with TRBJ1-4, with 10 bases fitting TRBD1. The ends lost 6 bases at V and 7 bases at J; junction bases unmatched: 5. This CDR3 is 14 amino acids long. Germline values: CDR1 MNHNY, CDR2 SVGAGI (reference sequence).

The rearrangement uses TRBV30 and TRBJ2-3, with D tentatively TRBD2 (5 bases). The CDR3 extends over 14 amino acids. Looked up from germline, CDR1 is GTSNPN and CDR2 is SVGIG (reference sequence). The ends were cut back, 0 bases at V and 6 bases at J, with 13 bases in the middle. The CDR3 DNA is TGTGCCTGGAGTGTGGAGGATTGGGTGGATACGCAGTATTTT. Translated, it gives CAWSVEDWVDTQYF.

The gene calls are TRBV7-2 and TRBJ2-3; TRBD2 matches 8 bases. CDR1 and CDR2 (germline): SGHTA, FQGNSA. The V gene end was trimmed by 2 bases and the J gene end by 2 bases; junction bases not matched to a gene: 3. CDR3 length: 15 amino acids. The CDR3 spells CASSLYGGATDTQYF. The CDR3 DNA is TGTGCCAGCAGCTTATACGGGGGGGCCACAGATACGCAGTATTTT.

V is TRBV5-6 and J is TRBJ2-2, with 8 bases identical to TRBD1. Germline V gene lookup returns CDR1 SGHDT and CDR2 YYEEEE. V shed 4 bases and J 6 bases; nucleotides not matched to a gene: 8. The CDR3 totals 15 residues. The CDR3 sequence is CASSPGTGTPGELFF. The CDR3 nucleotides read TGTGCCAGCAGCCCCGGGACAGGAACCCCCGGGGAGCTGTTTTTT.

Only a few counts were recorded for this clone. V is TRBV19 and J is TRBJ1-5, with 8 nucleotides matching TRBD1. CDR3 size: 15 residues. Germline V gene lookup returns CDR1 LNHDA and CDR2 SQIVND (reference sequence). Trimming at V came to 8 bases and at J to 0 bases, leaving 6 bases not matched to a gene. This chain's CDR3 is CASDPGQVSNQPQHF. The DNA of the CDR3 is TGTGCCAGTGACCCGGGACAGGTTAGCAATCAGCCCCAGCATTTT.

In this sample, this clone turned up many times. The chain employs TRBV15 and TRBJ1-1, with D unclear. Trimming left V 0 bases short and J 4 bases short, with 15 bases between. This CDR3 comprises 16 residues. Germline V gene lookup returns CDR1 LNHNV and CDR2 YYDKDF (reference sequence). The CDR3 loop is CATSRDLGMGTTEAFF. In DNA, the CDR3 is TGTGCCACCAGCAGAGATCTAGGAATGGGTACCACTGAAGCTTTCTTT.

V is TRBV5-1 and J is TRBJ2-3; D may be TRBD2 (5 bases). Germline V gives CDR1 SGHRS, CDR2 YFSETQ. The length of the CDR3 is 15 residues. V lost 5 bases and J 4 bases, leaving 17 bases between the germline ends. As DNA, the CDR3 is TGCGCCAGCAGTGAAACGGGGATTAGCGCAGATACGCAGTATTTT. As protein: CASSETGISADTQYF.

This clone has just one count. The chain employs TRBV19 and TRBJ2-2, with 9 bases matching TRBD2. The CDR3 runs 14 residues. V shed 2 bases, J shed 7 bases, and the junction held 2 bases outside the gene matches. CDR1 and CDR2 (germline): LNHDA, SQIVND (reference sequence). DNA for the CDR3: TGTGCCAGTAGTATACGGCGGGAGGGCGGGGAGCTGTTTTTT. Protein: CASSIRREGGELFF. The full variable domain, with the rest looked up from reference TRBV19 and TRBJ2-2, is DGGITQSPKYLFRKEGQNVTLSCEQNLNHDAMYWYRQDPGQGLRLIYYSQIVNDFQKGDIAEGYSVSREKKESFPLTVTSAQKNPTAFYLCASSIRREGGELFFGEGSRLTVL.

The CDR3 region is CASSLGMRGEGDTQYF. In DNA, the CDR3 is TGTGCCAGCAGCTTAGGGATGCGGGGGGAGGGGGATACGCAGTATTTT. The chain links TRBV7-2 to TRBJ2-3; 8 positions match TRBD2. The CDR3 consists of 16 residues. V lost 1 base and J lost 6; bases outside the gene matches: 9. Germline lookup yields CDR1 SGHTA and CDR2 FQGNSA.